The entry below gives a single T cell receptor beta chain sequence along with its context. This clone was recorded only once. It has no known antigen specificity. The input lacks base qualities; no much larger clone sits a single base away. The data were obtained in a study of blood T cell repertoires in COVID-19 (dated by TCRdb to 2018 to 2020). The study in broad terms: Samples covering the acute and convalescent phases of COVID-19 were provided by collaborators in the United States, Italy and Spain. The prospective study material was composed of cDNA or gDNA derived from T cells, B-cell-depleted T cells, or PBMCs. The dataset comprised deeply sampled blood TCRbeta repertoires from subjects exposed to, actively infected with, or recovered from COVID-19. A freely available public database, intended as a resource for researchers studying the immune response to SARS-CoV-2, is where the repertoires were released. Samples came from the ongoing ImmuneRACE study (first 160 participants) plus 1,254 subjects from 6 global collaborators. A de-identified subject ID, COVID-19 status, age in years and sex were almost always included in the sample metadata. Where available, HLA class I and class II types were taken from metadata supplied by the sample provider and were not determined by assay-based typing.

Collaborating institutions collected whole blood in K2EDTA tubes following their own protocols. For TCRbeta analysis, collaborators shipped samples as frozen whole blood, isolated PBMCs, or DNA extracted from either of those sample types. The CDR1 and CDR2 encoded by the germline V gene are SGHDT and YYEEEE. Trimming accounts for 4 bases at V and 9 bases at J, while the number of junction bases matched to no gene is 10. Spanning cysteine to phenylalanine, the CDR3 consists of 14 amino acids. This entry keeps only the CDR3 DNA: 42 bases, framed from base 1. The paper as a whole reports these results and caveats: The quantity of clinical and demographic metadata differed by source and by participant and was supplied without curation.

TCRbeta CDR3 regions were amplified from genomic DNA using the immunoSEQ Assay, a bias-controlled multiplex PCR. Under the source paper's analysis protocol: Nucleated cell counts per sample were estimated from amplification of reference gene primers within the assay. To quantify the absolute abundance of each unique TCRbeta CDR3 rearrangement, sequence reads were collapsed and filtered. For each sample, productive Simpson clonality was calculated by taking the square root of Simpson's diversity index across productive rearrangements. The immuneACCESS repertoire file appears here via TCRdb, limited to in-frame rearrangements. These files lack a portion of the clones; in checked studies, under half of the deficit traces to unresolved V genes, and the cause of the others is not known. The V and J calls and the clone size are those of that table, but D and trimming were determined from the DNA. The sample records more than 85,000 clones, roughly 85% of which are singletons. The ten largest clones take up 15% of the sample.

The chain was built from TRBV5-6 and TRBJ2-1; 7 of the junction bases match TRBD1. The sequence was obtained from a woman of 80 years or more with acute or convalescent COVID-19. The sequencing input was peripheral blood. The encoded CDR3 is CASSPGPGTVEQFF. The DNA sequence is as follows: TGTGCCAGCAGCCCTGGTCCCGGGACAGTTGAGCAGTTCTTC. The variable domain in full, with residues beyond the CDR3 obtained from the reference TRBV5-6 and TRBJ2-1 genes, is DAGVTQSPTHLIKTRGQQVTLRCSPKSGHDTVSWYQQALGQGPQFIFQYYEEEERQRGNFPDRFSGHQFPNYSSELNVNALLLGDSALYLCASSPGPGTVEQFFGPGTRLTVL.